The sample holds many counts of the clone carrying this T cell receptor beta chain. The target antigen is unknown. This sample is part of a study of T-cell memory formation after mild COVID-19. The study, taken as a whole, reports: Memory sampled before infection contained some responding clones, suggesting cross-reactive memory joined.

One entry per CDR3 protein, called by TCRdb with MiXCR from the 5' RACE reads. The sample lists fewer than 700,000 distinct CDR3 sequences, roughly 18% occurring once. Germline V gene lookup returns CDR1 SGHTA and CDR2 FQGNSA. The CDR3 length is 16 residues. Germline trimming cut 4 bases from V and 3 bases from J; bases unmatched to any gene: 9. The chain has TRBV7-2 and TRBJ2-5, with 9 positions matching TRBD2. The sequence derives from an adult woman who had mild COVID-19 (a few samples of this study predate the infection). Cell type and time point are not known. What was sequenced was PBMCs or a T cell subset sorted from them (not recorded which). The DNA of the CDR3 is TGTGCCAGCAGCTCACTCCCACTAGCGGGCAAAGAGACCCAGTACTTC. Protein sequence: CASSSLPLAGKETQYF.